What follows are 21 T cell receptor beta chains derived from one specimen sequenced in a study of blood T cell repertoires in COVID-19. Using immunoSEQ multiplex PCR, the repertoire was profiled, and TCRdb retains in-frame clones only, with some absent. This repertoire shows tens of thousands of clones, around 88% found once; its top ten account for 5% to 5.5%. The specimen sequenced was peripheral blood. These receptors came from a man in his 60s with acute or convalescent COVID-19.

This clone was observed once. The V and J genes are TRBV2 and TRBJ1-1; D gene uncertain. The CDR3 spans 15 residues. Germline CDR1 reads SNHLY; CDR2 reads FYNNEI. V was pared by 7 bases and J by 5 bases, with 20 bases between. As DNA, the CDR3 is TGTGCCAGCACTAAACTTGGTGGGCTTGGTACTGAAGCTTTCTTT. Its protein is CASTKLGGLGTEAFF.

The chain employs TRBV4-2 and TRBJ2-1, with D maybe TRBD2 (7 bases). The CDR3 extends over 16 amino acids. Germline-derived CDR1 and CDR2 are LGHNA and YNFKEQ. The ends were cut back, 1 base at V and 2 bases at J, with 12 bases in the middle. This CDR3 reads CASSQGGGGTYNEQFF. The DNA for the CDR3 is TGTGCCAGCAGCCAAGGAGGGGGGGGGACCTACAATGAGCAGTTCTTC.

The chain joins TRBV18 to TRBJ2-7; 7 positions agree with TRBD2. The CDR3 runs to 16 residues. With 2 bases clipped from V and 1 base from J, the junction kept 8 bases outside the gene matches. Germline lookup yields CDR1 KGHSH and CDR2 LQKENI. As DNA, the CDR3 is TGTGCCAGCTCACCAGACCAATCTAGCGGATCCTACGAGCAGTACTTC. Residues: CASSPDQSSGSYEQYF. The full variable domain, its missing parts supplied by reference TRBV18 and TRBJ2-7, is NAGVMQNPRHLVRRRGQEARLRCSPMKGHSHVYWYRQLPEEGLKFMVYLQKENIIDESGMPKERFSAEFPKEGPSILRIQQVVRGDSAAYFCASSPDQSSGSYEQYFGPGTRLTVT.

J is TRBJ1-6 and V is TRBV30; a weak D match, TRBD1 (5 bases). The V and J ends lost 4 bases and 6 bases respectively, with 19 bases between them. Germline loops: CDR1 GTSNPN, CDR2 SVGIG (reference sequence). This CDR3 spans 16 amino acids. The CDR3 sequence: CAWTQWGLGSNSPLHF. CDR3 in DNA: TGTGCCTGGACCCAATGGGGCCTTGGCTCTAATTCACCCCTCCACTTT.

This clone was observed a few times. The chain recombines TRBV6-6 with TRBJ2-1; TRBD2 matches at 8 bases. The germline V gene has CDR1 MNHNY and CDR2 SVGAGI (reference sequence). The CDR3 has 21 amino acids. V shed 5 bases and J 2 bases; nucleotides not matched to a gene: 23. CDR3 sequence (DNA): TGTGCCAGCAGTCTCCCCCCCTCGGTCTATCTGAATAGCGGGGCCTACAATGAGCAGTTCTTC. It translates to CASSLPPSVYLNSGAYNEQFF.

This sequence joins TRBV19 and TRBJ2-7; TRBD1 matches 9 bases. Germline V CDR1 and CDR2: LNHDA, SQIVND (reference sequence). With V trimmed by 9 bases and J by 4 bases, 10 bases remained unmatched. The CDR3 is 14 amino acids. The CDR3 reads CASTPGQGPYEQYF. The CDR3 DNA reads TGTGCCAGCACCCCGGGACAGGGTCCTTACGAGCAGTACTTC.

The V and J genes are TRBV6-1 and TRBJ1-1; a possible D gene is TRBD1 (6 bases). Germline values: CDR1 MNHNS, CDR2 SASEGT. CDR3 size: 16 residues. Deletions cut 3 bases from V and 1 base from J, with 15 bases between. The CDR3 region is CASSEYKDRRNTEAFF. In DNA form, the CDR3 reads TGTGCCAGCAGTGAGTATAAGGACAGAAGGAACACTGAAGCTTTCTTT.

The gene calls are TRBV5-1 and TRBJ2-5, with TRBD2 matching 8 bases. The CDR3 runs 16 residues. The V gene's germline CDR1 is SGHRS and CDR2 YFSETQ. V gave up 3 bases and J gave up 2 bases; unmatched junction bases: 9. CDR3 coding DNA: TGCGCCAGCAGCTCAGGGACTAGTTCCCGGCAAGAGACCCAGTACTTC. Translation gives CASSSGTSSRQETQYF. Full variable domain (remainder filled in from reference TRBV5-1 and TRBJ2-5): KAGVTQTPRYLIKTRGQQVTLSCSPISGHRSVSWYQQTPGQGLQFLFEYFSETQRNKGNFPGRFSGRQFSNSRSEMNVSTLELGDSALYLCASSSGTSSRQETQYFGPGTRLLVL.

This clone occurred a few times. V and J are TRBV7-9 and TRBJ1-1; no reliable D call. Trimming removed 4 bases from V and 5 bases from J, with 11 bases in between. Germline V gene sequence: CDR1 SEHNR, CDR2 FQNEAQ (reference sequence). The CDR3 spans 13 residues. The CDR3 sequence: CASSSGRGTEAFF. CDR3 DNA: TGTGCCAGCAGCTCCGGACGGGGAACTGAAGCTTTCTTT.

The sample holds one count of this clone. The chain carries TRBV6-1 and TRBJ1-2; D is ambiguous. Germline lookup yields CDR1 MNHNS and CDR2 SASEGT. Trimming took off 0 bases at V and 4 bases at J, with 9 bases between the two ends. This CDR3 comprises 14 residues. The CDR3 DNA reads TGTGCCAGCAGTGAAGCGGCTTACCGCTATGGCTACACCTTC. It specifies CASSEAAYRYGYTF.

V and J are TRBV19 and TRBJ1-1; D gene uncertain. The germline gives CDR1 LNHDA, CDR2 SQIVND (reference sequence). V was clipped by 5 bases and J by 5 bases, with 15 bases between them. This CDR3 is built from 14 residues. The CDR3 coding sequence is TGTGCCAGTAGTCCTGAGTCCTGGAGGACTGAAGCTTTCTTT. Translating it yields CASSPESWRTEAFF.

The sample holds a few counts of this clone. This sequence joins TRBV30 and TRBJ2-3, with TRBD2 as a possible D gene (7 bases). Germline lookup yields CDR1 GTSNPN and CDR2 SVGIG (reference sequence). The CDR3 is made up of 16 amino acids. Trimming cost V 2 bases and J 5 bases, with 20 bases left between them. CDR3 amino acids: CAWSWPPGGPGDTQYF. DNA for the CDR3: TGTGCCTGGAGTTGGCCCCCCGGGGGGCCAGGAGATACGCAGTATTTT.

CDR3: CASSHEPDRGETQYF. The DNA for the CDR3 is TGTGCCAGCAGCCACGAGCCCGACAGGGGCGAGACCCAGTACTTC. This chain links TRBV5-4 with TRBJ2-5, with 8 bases aligning to TRBD1. The CDR3 sequence is 15 residues long. Trimming cost V 4 bases and J 5 bases; bases outside gene matches: 10. Germline-derived CDR1 and CDR2 are SGHNT and YYREEE (reference sequence).

The J gene is TRBJ2-5, the V gene TRBV11-3, with TRBD2 identical over 7 bases. The CDR3 loop spans 15 amino acids. V gave up 3 bases and J gave up 1 base; unmatched junction bases: 5. The germline CDR1 and CDR2 sequences are SGHNT and YENEEA. CDR3 nucleotides: TGTGCCAGCAGCTTGGGCCTAGCGGTCCAAGAGACCCAGTACTTC. Amino acid sequence: CASSLGLAVQETQYF.

The chain combines TRBV27 with TRBJ2-1; 11 nucleotides agree with TRBD1. V shed 4 bases and J 8 bases; nucleotides not matched to a gene: 10. Germline values: CDR1 MNHEY, CDR2 SMNVEV (reference sequence). The CDR3 is 16 residues long. CDR3 nucleotides: TGTGCCAGCAGTTCACGACGGGACAGGGGGTTCTATGAGCAGTTCTTC. It yields the protein CASSSRRDRGFYEQFF.

For the CDR3, the DNA is TGTGCCAGCAGGGAGCGGGGGGGCACAGATACGCAGTATTTT. Protein product: CASRERGGTDTQYF. The chain has TRBV6-5 and TRBJ2-3; 9 bases map to TRBD2. Germline-derived CDR1 and CDR2 are MNHEY and SVGAGI. The CDR3 totals 14 residues. V trimming: 6 bases; J trimming: 1 base; junction bases outside the gene matches: 2.

This clone has only one observation. The V call is TRBV6-6, the J call TRBJ1-5; D remains ambiguous. Between the trimmed V and J ends, which lost 6 bases and 7 bases, there was a span of 7 bases. This CDR3 spans 11 amino acids. Germline V gives CDR1 MNHNY, CDR2 SVGAGI (reference sequence). Here the CDR3 DNA reads TGTGCCAGCAGAAGGGAGCAGCCCCAGCATTTT. It codes for CASRREQPQHF.

This chain joins TRBV25-1 and TRBJ1-1; D ambiguous. This CDR3 is built from 13 residues. The germline gives CDR1 MGHDK, CDR2 SYGVNS. V was cut by 7 bases and J by 1 base, with 10 bases left in between. This CDR3 is CASIPSGNTEAFF. The CDR3 DNA follows: TGTGCCAGCATTCCCTCGGGGAACACTGAAGCTTTCTTT.

The chain uses TRBV7-2 and TRBJ1-5; D not resolved. The CDR3 has 14 residues. The germline V and J ends were trimmed by 8 bases and 1 base, with 12 bases remaining between them. Germline-derived CDR1 and CDR2 are SGHTA and FQGNSA. In nucleotides, the CDR3 is TGTGCCAGCGCAAGGCAGGCGAGCAATCAGCCCCAGCATTTT. Translated: CASARQASNQPQHF.

The chain is built from TRBV14 and TRBJ1-4; unclear D gene. The V end was cut by 5 bases, the J end by 5 bases, with 18 bases between. The CDR3 runs 16 residues. The germline V gene has CDR1 SGHDN and CDR2 FVKESK. CDR3 coding DNA: TGTGCCAGCAGCTCCACCCAACTGGGCTGGAATGAAAAACTGTTTTTT. This codes for CASSSTQLGWNEKLFF.

J is TRBJ2-7 and V is TRBV30, with TRBD1 as a possible D gene (6 bases). The CDR3 sequence is 13 residues long. Trimming removed 3 bases at V and 2 bases at J, with 11 bases between. Per the germline V gene, CDR1 is GTSNPN and CDR2 is SVGIG (reference sequence). Here the CDR3 DNA reads TGTGCCTGGAGACGACAGGACACCTACGAGCAGTACTTC. The encoded protein is CAWRRQDTYEQYF.